Listed below are T cell receptor beta chains from one sample, sequenced in a study of CD8+ T cells in alopecia areata. TCRdb's copy holds only in-frame clones and misses some; the assay was immunoSEQ multiplex PCR. Of a few hundred thousand clones listed, 56% were seen once; the top ten hold nearly 5%. Sequencing input: CD8+ T cells sorted from blood. The source is a human donor in good health. CDR3s include the opening cysteine and the closing phenylalanine or tryptophan. The order of the fields is CDR3 length, clone size, J gene, D gene, V gene, CDR3 DNA, CDR3 protein. The D gene is left open where the match is weak. The listing skips clone size in some rows; elsewhere it reads once, few, many or a size class.

len: 14; abundance: few; j_gene: TRBJ2-7; d_gene: -; v_gene: TRBV14; CDR3nt: TGTGCCAGCAGTCCCGCCGCTATAAACTACGAGCAGTACTTC; CDR3aa: CASSPAAINYEQYF
len: 11; abundance: -; j_gene: TRBJ2-3; d_gene: -; v_gene: TRBV27; CDR3nt: TGTGCCAGCAGTTCCACAGATACGCAGTATTTT; CDR3aa: CASSSTDTQYF
len: 14; abundance: -; j_gene: TRBJ1-2; d_gene: -; v_gene: TRBV9; CDR3nt: TGTGCCAGCAGCGTAGGCGGAGGAGACTATGGCTACACCTTC; CDR3aa: CASSVGGGDYGYTF
len: 15; abundance: few; j_gene: TRBJ2-7; d_gene: TRBD1; v_gene: TRBV30; CDR3nt: TGTGCCTGGACAAGTGGGCAGGGGGCGTCCTACGAGCAGTACTTC; CDR3aa: CAWTSGQGASYEQYF
len: 15; abundance: -; j_gene: TRBJ2-5; d_gene: TRBD1; v_gene: TRBV4-1; CDR3nt: TGCGCCAGCAGCCAAGTCGCAGGGGGCAGAGAGACCCAGTACTTC; CDR3aa: CASSQVAGGRETQYF
len: 14; abundance: -; j_gene: TRBJ2-5; d_gene: -; v_gene: TRBV7-9; CDR3nt: TGTGCCAGCAGCAAGGGACGGGGCGTGGAGACCCAGTACTTC; CDR3aa: CASSKGRGVETQYF
len: 14; abundance: -; j_gene: TRBJ2-1; d_gene: -; v_gene: TRBV15; CDR3nt: TGTGCCACCAGCAGCGGTAGGGGCTACAATGAGCAGTTCTTC; CDR3aa: CATSSGRGYNEQFF
len: 9; abundance: -; j_gene: TRBJ1-2; d_gene: -; v_gene: TRBV20-1; CDR3nt: TGCAGTGCTAGAGTCGGGTACACCTTC; CDR3aa: CSARVGYTF
len: 14; abundance: -; j_gene: TRBJ1-5; d_gene: -; v_gene: TRBV29-1; CDR3nt: TGCAGCGTTATGACGTCTTCTGGCAATCAGCCCCAGCATTTT; CDR3aa: CSVMTSSGNQPQHF
len: 16; abundance: -; j_gene: TRBJ2-1; d_gene: TRBD1; v_gene: TRBV4-1; CDR3nt: TGCGCCAGCAGCCCGCAACCCGGGACAGGCTACAATGAGCAGTTCTTC; CDR3aa: CASSPQPGTGYNEQFF
len: 14; abundance: -; j_gene: TRBJ2-2; d_gene: -; v_gene: TRBV27; CDR3nt: TGTGCCAGCAGGGACCTCAGGCAGACCGGGGAGCTGTTTTTT; CDR3aa: CASRDLRQTGELFF
len: 15; abundance: -; j_gene: TRBJ2-7; d_gene: TRBD2; v_gene: TRBV5-4; CDR3nt: TGTGCCAGCAGCTGGGGACTAGCGGGGGGGCTCGAGCAGTACTTC; CDR3aa: CASSWGLAGGLEQYF
len: 15; abundance: -; j_gene: TRBJ2-3; d_gene: TRBD2; v_gene: TRBV29-1; CDR3nt: TGCAGCGTTATACCTAGCGGGACCCTTACGGATACGCAGTATTTT; CDR3aa: CSVIPSGTLTDTQYF
len: 15; abundance: -; j_gene: TRBJ2-3; d_gene: -; v_gene: TRBV6-4; CDR3nt: TGTGCCAGCAGTGTTTGGGGGGGCAGCACAGATACGCAGTATTTT; CDR3aa: CASSVWGGSTDTQYF
len: 17; abundance: few; j_gene: TRBJ2-1; d_gene: TRBD2; v_gene: TRBV5-1; CDR3nt: TGCGCCAGCAGCTGGGACGGGACTAGCGGGGCCTACAATGAGCAGTTCTTC; CDR3aa: CASSWDGTSGAYNEQFF
len: 12; abundance: -; j_gene: TRBJ2-7; d_gene: -; v_gene: TRBV9; CDR3nt: TGTGCCAGCAGCCCCCCGTCCTACGAGCAGTACTTC; CDR3aa: CASSPPSYEQYF
len: 13; abundance: -; j_gene: TRBJ2-7; d_gene: TRBD1; v_gene: TRBV30; CDR3nt: TGTGCCTGGAGCTGGGGGACAGCCTACGAGCAGTACTTC; CDR3aa: CAWSWGTAYEQYF
len: 12; abundance: -; j_gene: TRBJ1-1; d_gene: TRBD1; v_gene: TRBV4-1; CDR3nt: TGCGCCAGCACCAACAGGGGGACTGAAGCTTTCTTT; CDR3aa: CASTNRGTEAFF
len: 15; abundance: -; j_gene: TRBJ2-7; d_gene: -; v_gene: TRBV19; CDR3nt: TGTGCCAGTAGTGCCGCGCGGGGCTATACCTACGAGCAGTACTTC; CDR3aa: CASSAARGYTYEQYF
len: 13; abundance: -; j_gene: TRBJ1-1; d_gene: -; v_gene: TRBV6-1; CDR3nt: TGTGCCAGCAGTTGGCAGGGTGGAAATGAAGCTTTCTTT; CDR3aa: CASSWQGGNEAFF
len: 14; abundance: -; j_gene: TRBJ1-5; d_gene: -; v_gene: TRBV30; CDR3nt: TGTGCCTGGGGGGACGGGGGGCGAGGTCAGCCCCAGCATTTT; CDR3aa: CAWGDGGRGQPQHF
len: 13; abundance: -; j_gene: TRBJ1-2; d_gene: -; v_gene: TRBV7-8; CDR3nt: TGTGCCAGCAGCCACGGACAGTTTTATGGCTACACCTTC; CDR3aa: CASSHGQFYGYTF
len: 15; abundance: few; j_gene: TRBJ1-3; d_gene: -; v_gene: TRBV29-1; CDR3nt: TGCAGCGTTATCACCCCAGGGGTCTCTGGAAACACCATATATTTT; CDR3aa: CSVITPGVSGNTIYF
len: 13; abundance: few; j_gene: TRBJ1-2; d_gene: -; v_gene: TRBV4-1; CDR3nt: TGCGCCAGCAGCCAAGTGAACAACGATGGCTACACCTTC; CDR3aa: CASSQVNNDGYTF
len: 18; abundance: -; j_gene: TRBJ2-1; d_gene: TRBD2; v_gene: TRBV9; CDR3nt: TGTGCCAGCAGCGTAGAGGCTAGCGGGGGCCCCCCTGACAATGAGCAGTTCTTC; CDR3aa: CASSVEASGGPPDNEQFF